This T cell receptor beta chain derives from a study of OX40 agonist ivuxolimab in advanced cancers. Study-wide background: A diagnosis of hepatocellular carcinoma, melanoma, renal cell or head and neck cancer was present in dose-escalation patients. Prior anti-PD-1, anti-PD-L1 or anti-CTLA-4 therapy was allowed; around 43% had some.

Generated by immunoSEQ multiplex PCR, the TCRdb table keeps only in-frame clones and is missing some. Of tens of thousands of clones listed, approximately 80% were seen once; the top ten hold roughly 4.7%. In germline, CDR1 is SGHDT, CDR2 YYEEEE. After removal of 5 bases from V and 7 bases from J, the junction contained 4 bases not matched to a gene. The CDR3 is 13 residues long. The clonotype comes from an adult with an advanced solid tumor such as melanoma, head and neck, liver or kidney cancer. The sample here was CD4+ or CD8+ T cells sorted from blood, taken in a trial of the OX40 agonist ivuxolimab. This chain links TRBV5-6 with TRBJ2-1, with TRBD1 identical over 9 bases. The CDR3 loop is CASRRDRVNEQFF. The CDR3 region has the DNA TGTGCCAGCAGACGGGACAGGGTTAATGAGCAGTTCTTC.